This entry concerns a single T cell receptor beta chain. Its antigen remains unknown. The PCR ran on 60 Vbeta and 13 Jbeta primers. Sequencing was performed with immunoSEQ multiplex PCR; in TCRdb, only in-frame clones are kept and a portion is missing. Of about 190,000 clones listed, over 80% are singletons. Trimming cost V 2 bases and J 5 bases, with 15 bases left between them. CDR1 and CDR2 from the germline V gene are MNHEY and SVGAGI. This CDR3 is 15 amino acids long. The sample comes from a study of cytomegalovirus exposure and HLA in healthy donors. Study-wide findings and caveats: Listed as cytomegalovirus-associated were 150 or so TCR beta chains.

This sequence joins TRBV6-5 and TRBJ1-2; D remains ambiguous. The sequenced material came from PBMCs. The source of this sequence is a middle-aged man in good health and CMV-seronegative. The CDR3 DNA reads TGTGCCAGCAGTTACCGGCTAGGCAAAGCTTATGGCTACACCTTC. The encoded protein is CASSYRLGKAYGYTF.